These 29 T cell receptor beta chains were all obtained from the same sample, sequenced in a study of molecular identifiers for immune sequencing clone quantification. In TCRdb, the PCR reads were re-called with MiXCR into one record per CDR3 protein. Among 490,000 or so distinct CDR3 sequences listed, about a fifth were seen once. Sequencing used naive CD8+ T cells from blood, with Jurkat cell RNA spiked in. Subset given: FACS-sorted CD8+CD4-CCR7+CD45RA+ naive T cells. These receptors were collected from a human donor in good health. Some libraries in this study had Jurkat cell RNA spiked in.

The J gene is TRBJ2-7, the V gene TRBV20-1; D is undetermined. The length of the CDR3 is 13 residues. In germline, CDR1 is DFQATT, CDR2 SNEGSKA (reference sequence). Trimming stripped 1 base from V and 4 bases from J, with 11 bases between. DNA for the CDR3: TGCAGTGCTAGAGGTAGCAGAGCTTACGAGCAGTACTTC. This encodes CSARGSRAYEQYF.

As regards this clonotype: A clone one base away is much larger, so this may be a read error. The V gene is TRBV4-3, the J gene TRBJ2-7; tentatively, D is TRBD2 (5 bases). The V end lost 0 bases, the J end lost 4 bases, and 13 bases lay between the germline ends. Per germline, CDR1 LGHNA and CDR2 YSLEER. The CDR3 is 15 residues long. The CDR3 DNA reads TGCGCCAGCAGCCAAGACCTGACTCCGGGGTACGAGCAGTACTTC. Translating gives CASSQDLTPGYEQYF.

The rearrangement links TRBV4-3 to TRBJ2-7, with 9 bases matching TRBD1. Germline CDR1 LGHNA, CDR2 YSLEER. The CDR3 runs to 15 residues. J lost 3 bases, V lost 3 bases, and 6 bases had no gene match. The CDR3 DNA is TGCGCCAGCAGCCAGGGGACAGGGCCAAGCTACGAGCAGTACTTC. This sequence encodes CASSQGTGPSYEQYF.

The chain uses TRBV12-5 and TRBJ1-5; 12 nucleotides line up with TRBD1. In germline, CDR1 is LGHNT, CDR2 FRNRAP. Unmatched junction bases numbered 5, after V lost 5 bases and J lost 6 bases. This CDR3 has 15 amino acids. The CDR3 loop is CASGPGTGGSQPQHF. The CDR3 coding sequence is TGTGCTAGTGGTCCCGGGACAGGGGGCAGTCAGCCCCAGCATTTT.

Regarding this clonotype: A much larger clonotype is one base distant, so this may be a read error. V and J are TRBV5-1 and TRBJ2-7, with 8 bases lining up with TRBD1. Germline-derived CDR1 and CDR2 are SGHRS and YFSETQ. CDR3 length: 14 residues. CDR3 sequence: CASRPGQGFYGQYF. The CDR3 nucleotides are TGCGCCAGCAGGCCTGGACAGGGTTTCTACGGGCAGTACTTC. Full variable domain (rest looked up from reference TRBV5-1 and TRBJ2-7): KAGVTQTPRYLIKTRGQQVTLSCSPISGHRSVSWYQQTPGQGLQFLFEYFSETQRNKGNFPGRFSGRQFSNSRSEMNVSTLELGDSALYLCASRPGQGFYGQYFGPGTRLTVT.

This chain connects TRBV5-1 to TRBJ2-7; D gene unclear. V lost 2 bases and J 3 bases, leaving 9 bases between the germline ends. CDR3 size: 13 residues. The germline CDR1 and CDR2 sequences are SGHRS and YFSETQ. The CDR3 is CASSLMPVYEQYF. In DNA form, the CDR3 reads TGCGCCAGCAGCTTAATGCCGGTCTACGAGCAGTACTTC.

The gene calls are TRBV10-3 and TRBJ2-1, with 7 nucleotides matching TRBD1. CDR1 and CDR2 from the germline V gene are ENHRY and SYGVKD. V lost 8 bases and J lost 3; bases outside the gene matches: 4. This CDR3 spans 13 amino acids. CDR3 in DNA: TGTGCCATCGGACAGGAGCACTACAATGAGCAGTTCTTC. Its translation: CAIGQEHYNEQFF.

This clonotype was seen ten or more times. The chain has TRBV28 and TRBJ2-6; D uncertain. Deletions cut 8 bases from V and 2 bases from J, with 13 bases between. Germline CDR1 is MDHEN and CDR2 is SYDVKM. The CDR3 is made up of 15 amino acids. The CDR3 sequence: CASVQNPPGANVLTF. The CDR3 DNA reads as TGTGCCAGCGTTCAGAATCCGCCTGGGGCCAACGTCCTGACTTTC.

In DNA form, the CDR3 reads TGTGCCAGCAGCTTAGTCCTGCTGGGCTACAATGAGCAGTTCTTC. It specifies CASSLVLLGYNEQFF. This sequence joins TRBV7-8 and TRBJ2-1; D gene uncertain. There are 15 residues in the CDR3. Germline CDR1 SGHVS, CDR2 FQNEAQ. Trimming took off 1 base at V and 3 bases at J, with 10 bases between the two ends.

The chain combines TRBV27 with TRBJ2-1; no clear D. The germline V gene has CDR1 MNHEY and CDR2 SMNVEV (reference sequence). The CDR3 length is 14 residues. V was shortened by 8 bases and J by 9 bases, with 20 bases between the two germline ends. CDR3 sequence reads: CASALGISKGEQFF. The CDR3 DNA reads TGTGCCAGCGCCCTAGGGATCAGTAAGGGTGAGCAGTTCTTC.

This clonotype was seen only a few times. This chain joins TRBV6-4 and TRBJ2-3; tentatively, D is TRBD2 (6 bases). The V and J ends lost 5 bases and 2 bases respectively, with 17 bases between them. The CDR3 totals 16 residues. Germline V gives CDR1 MRHNA, CDR2 SNTAGT. The CDR3 DNA is TGTGCCAGCAGTTTTAGCGGCTACGACATCACAGATACGCAGTATTTT. Its protein is CASSFSGYDITDTQYF.

This clonotype was recorded at least ten times. This chain links TRBV15 with TRBJ2-3, with 8 bases that match TRBD1. Germline CDR1 is LNHNV and CDR2 is YYDKDF (reference sequence). Trimming cost V 4 bases and J 4 bases; bases outside gene matches: 7. The CDR3 runs to 15 residues. Written as DNA, the CDR3 is TGTGCCACCAGCACCTCCAGGGGGCAACCAGATACGCAGTATTTT. Translation: CATSTSRGQPDTQYF. The whole variable domain, filled in from reference TRBV15 and TRBJ2-3, reads DAMVIQNPRYQVTQFGKPVTLSCSQTLNHNVMYWYQQKSSQAPKLLFHYYDKDFNNEADTPDNFQSRRPNTSFCFLDIRSPGLGDTAMYLCATSTSRGQPDTQYFGPGTRLTVL.

This clonotype was detected ten times or more. The chain combines TRBV4-3 with TRBJ2-3; TRBD2 agrees at 11 bases. The CDR3 has 19 residues. Germline lookup yields CDR1 LGHNA and CDR2 YSLEER. The ends lost 0 bases at V and 0 bases at J; junction bases unmatched: 8. CDR3 DNA sequence: TGCGCCAGCAGCCAAGATCGGGCTAGCGGGGGGATTAGCACAGATACGCAGTATTTT. This sequence encodes CASSQDRASGGISTDTQYF.

This clonotype was recorded at least ten times. The V and J genes are TRBV29-1 and TRBJ2-3; D gene ambiguous. The CDR3 has 11 residues. Germline CDR1 is SQVTM and CDR2 is ANQGSEA. Between the trimmed V and J ends, which lost 3 bases and 4 bases, there was a span of 5 bases. The CDR3 DNA reads as TGCAGCGTTGAGAAGCCAGATACGCAGTATTTT. Protein: CSVEKPDTQYF.

This clonotype was observed a few times. A much larger clonotype is one base distant, so this may be a read error. The genes are TRBV4-1 and TRBJ1-5, with TRBD1 as a possible D gene (5 bases). The V gene lost 1 base and the J gene lost 1 base, with 11 bases spanning the gap. CDR1 is MGHRA, CDR2 YSYEKL, per germline. This CDR3 has 16 amino acids. The CDR3 here is CASSQGRALSNQPQHF. The CDR3, as DNA: TGCGCCAGCAGCCAAGGCAGGGCCCTCAGCAATCAGCCCCAGCATTTT.

This clonotype was seen a few times. The chain uses TRBV5-8 and TRBJ2-7, with D possibly being TRBD1 (6 bases). The CDR3 has 16 residues. Trimming took 0 bases from V and 3 from J, leaving 16 bases between them. Germline lookup yields CDR1 SGHTS and CDR2 YDEGEE. The CDR3 region is CASSLGTVLFGYEQYF. The DNA of the CDR3 is TGTGCCAGCAGCTTGGGGACAGTCCTATTCGGCTACGAGCAGTACTTC.

As concerns this clonotype: Possible read error: a much larger clone is one base away. The chain has TRBV3-1 and TRBJ2-6; TRBD2 agrees at 11 bases. The germline V gene has CDR1 LGHDT and CDR2 YNNKEL (reference sequence). There are 17 residues in the CDR3. The CDR3 loop is CASKQTSGTTGADVLTF. The CDR3 DNA reads TGTGCCAGCAAACAGACTAGCGGGACTACTGGGGCCGACGTCCTGACTTTC.

The rearrangement uses TRBV12-3 or TRBV12-4 and TRBJ1-6, with a tentative D call TRBD1 (5 bases). Trimming removed 6 bases at V and 6 bases at J, with 12 bases between. This CDR3 contains 14 residues. CDR3 loop: CASSRPGGNSPLHF. The CDR3 coding sequence is TGTGCCAGCAGCCGCCCCGGGGGTAATTCACCCCTCCACTTT.

With respect to this clonotype: Mismatch with germline at one junction end may stem from a read error. This sequence joins TRBV19 and TRBJ2-4; 7 positions agree with TRBD1. The CDR3 runs 18 residues. From germline, CDR1 is LNHDA and CDR2 SQIVND (reference sequence). The CDR3, as DNA: TGTGCCAATAGTATTTGGTTAGACAGGGAAGACGGCAAAAACATTCAGTACTTC. The encoded protein is CANSIWLDREDGKNIQYF.

V gene TRBV7-9 combines with J gene TRBJ2-7; 8 bases fit TRBD2. Trimming took 3 bases from V and 5 from J; bases not matched to a gene: 12. This CDR3 contains 16 residues. CDR1 is SEHNR, CDR2 FQNEAQ, per germline (reference sequence). The CDR3 loop reads CASSFPPGLVNDEQYF. The CDR3 DNA follows: TGTGCCAGCAGCTTCCCACCGGGACTAGTTAACGACGAGCAGTACTTC.

The chain couples TRBV4-3 to TRBJ1-1; unclear D gene. V lost 0 bases and J 6 bases, leaving 14 bases between the germline ends. Germline V gene data show CDR1 as LGHNA and CDR2 as YSLEER. This CDR3 is built from 15 residues. The CDR3 DNA is TGCGCCAGCAGCCAAGATCCCGCACAGCCCCCTGAAGCTTTCTTT. Translation gives CASSQDPAQPPEAFF.

This clonotype has ten or more counts. The chain uses TRBV7-9 and TRBJ1-1; D is undetermined. The germline V gene encodes CDR1 SEHNR and CDR2 FQNEAQ (reference sequence). The CDR3 is 18 amino acids. V was pared by 4 bases and J by 6 bases, with 27 bases between. The CDR3 loop reads CASSSTRSKTPVDSEAFF. CDR3 in DNA: TGTGCCAGCAGCTCCACCCGAAGCAAAACCCCGGTGGACTCTGAAGCTTTCTTT.

This clonotype was seen a handful of times. This chain links TRBV27 with TRBJ2-7; D is possibly TRBD2 (5 bases). Germline V gene sequence: CDR1 MNHEY, CDR2 SMNVEV (reference sequence). V was clipped by 7 bases and J by 6 bases, with 16 bases between them. CDR3 length: 13 amino acids. This CDR3 reads CASTPSPGSEQYF. The CDR3 region has the DNA TGTGCCAGCACACCCTCCCCGGGATCCGAGCAGTACTTC.

This clonotype was counted ten times or more. The rearrangement uses TRBV27 and TRBJ2-5; 7 positions match TRBD2. The germline gives CDR1 MNHEY, CDR2 SMNVEV (reference sequence). The ends lost 4 bases at V and 7 bases at J; junction bases unmatched: 15. This CDR3 has 16 residues. Here the CDR3 DNA reads TGTGCCAGCAGTTCCTGGACTAGTCAGGATCTTGGGACCCAGTACTTC. Its translation is CASSSWTSQDLGTQYF.

In this sample, this clonotype turned up a few times. This chain uses TRBV20-1 with TRBJ2-7; 7 bases line up with TRBD2. V dropped 7 bases and J dropped 2; count of bases not matched to a gene: 14. Germline values: CDR1 DFQATT, CDR2 SNEGSKA (reference sequence). This CDR3 is built from 15 residues. For the CDR3, the DNA is TGCAGTGTCACCAAATCGGAAGCGGGGACCTACGAGCAGTACTTC. This encodes CSVTKSEAGTYEQYF.

This clonotype was observed at least ten times. This chain uses TRBV9 with TRBJ2-1; TRBD2 aligns across 9 bases. The CDR3 sequence is 16 residues long. CDR1 and CDR2 (germline): SGDLS, YYNGEE. V was pared by 3 bases and J by 7 bases, with 11 bases of the junction left unmatched. The chain's CDR3 is CASSERAGLAGNEQFF. The CDR3 nucleotides read TGTGCCAGCAGCGAAAGAGCGGGACTAGCCGGGAATGAGCAGTTCTTC.

This clonotype was observed at least ten times. The rearrangement joins TRBV20-1 to TRBJ2-7, with D perhaps TRBD1 (5 bases). Trimming pared 0 bases from V and 2 bases from J, leaving 8 bases between. Germline V lookup: CDR1 DFQATT, CDR2 SNEGSKA (reference sequence). This CDR3 has 13 amino acids. The CDR3 nucleotides read TGCAGTGCTAGAGACAGGGCGACCTACGAGCAGTACTTC. It is translated as CSARDRATYEQYF.

As for this clonotype: A read error may explain this, as a much larger clone is one base away. In this CDR3 the conserved last residue, phenylalanine or tryptophan, is missing, so a read error is likely. The V gene is TRBV20-1, the J gene TRBJ1-1; possible D gene TRBD1, 5 bases. V lost 3 bases and J lost 7, with 12 bases in between. The CDR3 sequence is 12 residues long. CDR1 is DFQATT and CDR2 is SNEGSKA in the germline V gene (reference sequence). The CDR3, as DNA: TGCAGTGCTAGGTCAGGGATGGGTGAAGCTTTCTCT. This gives the protein CSARSGMGEAFS.

As to this clonotype: Sequence at one end of the junction differs from germline and may be a read error. V gene TRBV5-3 combines with J gene TRBJ2-2, with D maybe TRBD1 (5 bases). TRBV5-3 is recorded as an ORF, its role being uncertain. The CDR3 is made up of 17 amino acids. CDR3 sequence reads: CASSLAPDRTNTGELFF. CDR3 DNA: TGTGCCAGCAGCTTGGCTCCCGACAGAACGAACACCGGGGAGCTGTTTTTT.